These 9 T cell receptor beta chains came from one sample sequenced in a study of T cell clonotyping in hematopoietic cell transplantation. Some clones are missing from TCRdb's copy, which holds only in-frame ones; the method was immunoSEQ multiplex PCR. The data contain about 21,000 clones, about nine tenths of them singletons. The time point here: recipient sample about 28 days before transplant, after cytoreduction. Sequences were derived from peripheral blood mononuclear cells, sampled before stem cell transplant. These receptor sequences come from a man younger than 30 with biphenotypic leukemia. Some clones in this sample may be carry-over from other donors' samples.

This sequence joins TRBV11-3 and TRBJ2-7; no clear D gene. Between the trimmed V and J ends, which lost 3 bases and 10 bases, there was a span of 16 bases. CDR1 and CDR2 (germline): SGHNT, YENEEA. This CDR3 comprises 13 residues. CDR3 in amino acids: CASSFPPELLQYF. The DNA of the CDR3 is TGTGCCAGCAGCTTTCCCCCAGAATTACTCCAGTACTTC.

The CDR3: CASSLGWSPDTQYF. Here the CDR3 DNA reads TGTGCCAGCAGCTTGGGGTGGAGTCCAGATACGCAGTATTTT. This chain links TRBV5-4 with TRBJ2-3; no clear D gene. This CDR3 comprises 14 residues. CDR1 SGHNT and CDR2 YYREEE come from the germline V gene (reference sequence). V lost 0 bases and J 4 bases, leaving 9 bases between the germline ends.

V is TRBV18 and J is TRBJ2-2; tentatively, D is TRBD1 (6 bases). Germline CDR1 and CDR2: KGHSH and LQKENI. This CDR3 contains 16 residues. Trimming stripped 1 base from V and 4 bases from J, with 13 bases between. The CDR3 here is CASSPLPPTGTGELFF. The CDR3 nucleotides read TGTGCCAGCTCACCACTACCGCCGACAGGCACCGGGGAGCTGTTTTTT.

This chain joins TRBV7-3 and TRBJ2-2; a weak D match, TRBD1 (6 bases). V lost 5 bases to trimming and J lost 5 bases, with 12 bases between them. CDR3 length: 14 amino acids. Germline V gene sequence: CDR1 SGHTA, CDR2 FQGTGA. The CDR3 nucleotides are TGTGCCAGCAGCAACGGACAGACAACCGGGGAGCTGTTTTTT. Amino acids: CASSNGQTTGELFF.

In DNA, the CDR3 is TGTGCCAGCAGCTTGGGTGTTACAGGGCGAGGAACTAATGAAAAACTGTTTTTT. This encodes CASSLGVTGRGTNEKLFF. The V and J genes are TRBV5-6 and TRBJ1-4; weak D call: TRBD1 (6 bases). The CDR3 spans 18 residues. V lost 0 bases and J lost 1, with 16 bases in between. Germline V lookup: CDR1 SGHDT, CDR2 YYEEEE. The whole variable domain, remainder taken from reference TRBV5-6 and TRBJ1-4, is DAGVTQSPTHLIKTRGQQVTLRCSPKSGHDTVSWYQQALGQGPQFIFQYYEEEERQRGNFPDRFSGHQFPNYSSELNVNALLLGDSALYLCASSLGVTGRGTNEKLFFGSGTQLSVL.

CDR3: CASSLQSGANVLTF. The CDR3 DNA reads as TGTGCCAGCAGTTTGCAGTCTGGGGCCAACGTCCTGACTTTC. This rearrangement joins TRBV27 to TRBJ2-6; no clear D. Per germline, CDR1 MNHEY and CDR2 SMNVEV (reference sequence). The length of the CDR3 is 14 residues. V dropped 3 bases and J dropped 1 base, with 4 bases sitting between them.

This clone was seen just once. The chain combines TRBV14 with TRBJ1-1; no clear D gene. Germline CDR1 reads SGHDN; CDR2 reads FVKESK. This CDR3 is built from 15 residues. Trimming removed 4 bases at V and 0 bases at J, with 12 bases between. For the CDR3, the DNA is TGTGCCAGCAGCCGATTGACCGACCTGAACACTGAAGCTTTCTTT. Amino acids: CASSRLTDLNTEAFF.

This chain links TRBV19 with TRBJ1-2; D ambiguous. Germline values: CDR1 LNHDA, CDR2 SQIVND (reference sequence). Trimming removed 7 bases from V and 5 bases from J, with 23 bases in between. This CDR3 is 16 amino acids long. CDR3 region: CASTPWRATQRYGYTF. DNA for the CDR3: TGTGCCAGTACCCCGTGGAGGGCTACCCAGAGATATGGCTACACCTTC.

J is TRBJ2-5 and V is TRBV19, with D uncertain. V lost 7 bases and J 8 bases, leaving 2 bases between the germline ends. The germline V gene encodes CDR1 LNHDA and CDR2 SQIVND (reference sequence). The CDR3 extends over 8 amino acids. DNA of the CDR3: TGTGCCAGTATAACCCAGTACTTC. This translates into CASITQYF.